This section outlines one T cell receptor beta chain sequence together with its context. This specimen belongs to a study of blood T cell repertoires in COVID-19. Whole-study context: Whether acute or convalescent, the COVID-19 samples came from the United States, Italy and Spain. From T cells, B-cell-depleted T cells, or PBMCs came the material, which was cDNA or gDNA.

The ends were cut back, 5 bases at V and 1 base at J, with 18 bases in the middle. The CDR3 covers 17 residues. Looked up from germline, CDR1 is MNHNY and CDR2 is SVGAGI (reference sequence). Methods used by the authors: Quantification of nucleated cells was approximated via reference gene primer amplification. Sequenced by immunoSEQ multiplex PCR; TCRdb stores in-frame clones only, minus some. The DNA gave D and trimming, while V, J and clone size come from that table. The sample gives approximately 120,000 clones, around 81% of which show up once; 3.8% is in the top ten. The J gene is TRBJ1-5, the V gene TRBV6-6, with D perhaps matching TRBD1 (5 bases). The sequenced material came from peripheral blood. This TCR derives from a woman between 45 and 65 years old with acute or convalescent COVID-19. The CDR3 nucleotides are TGTGCCAGCAGTCCCGCGTTAAACTCAGGGAGCAATCAGCCCCAGCATTTT. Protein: CASSPALNSGSNQPQHF.